This entry lists 19 T cell receptor beta chains sequenced from one sample in a study of blood T cell repertoires in COVID-19. The repertoire was sequenced with immunoSEQ multiplex PCR; TCRdb's copy has only in-frame clones and lacks some. Of roughly 62,000 clones listed, around 79% were seen once; the top ten hold about 18%. The sequenced material came from peripheral blood. The origin of the receptors is a man in his sixties with acute or convalescent COVID-19.

This clone was recorded a few times. V is TRBV9 and J is TRBJ2-1; 9 positions agree with TRBD2. J gave up 0 bases and V 0 bases, and 16 bases lay outside the gene matches. The CDR3 runs 21 residues. Germline-derived CDR1 and CDR2 are SGDLS and YYNGEE. CDR3 residues: CASSVEVGRASGASSYNEQFF. Here the CDR3 DNA reads TGTGCCAGCAGCGTAGAAGTCGGGAGGGCTAGCGGGGCTAGCTCCTACAATGAGCAGTTCTTC.

The rearrangement uses TRBV3-1 (or the pseudogene TRBV3-2) and TRBJ1-2, with a tentative D call TRBD1 (6 bases). The germline gives CDR1 LGHDT, CDR2 YNNKEL (reference sequence). V was cut by 0 bases and J by 8 bases, with 13 bases left in between. This CDR3 has 14 amino acids. The CDR3 reads CASSQERGRAGYTF. CDR3 coding DNA: TGTGCCAGCAGCCAAGAGAGGGGGAGGGCCGGCTACACCTTC.

The chain combines TRBV2 with TRBJ2-7; 8 bases are a match to TRBD1. The CDR3 extends over 13 amino acids. Germline values: CDR1 SNHLY, CDR2 FYNNEI. The V segment lost 3 bases and the J segment 4 bases; nucleotides outside the gene matches: 2. This CDR3 is CASSEDRAYEQYF. The DNA for the CDR3 is TGTGCCAGCAGTGAGGACAGGGCGTACGAGCAGTACTTC.

In its sample, this clone was seen many times. The chain uses TRBV28 and TRBJ2-7; 9 bases match TRBD2. V lost 2 bases and J lost 0; bases outside the gene matches: 5. The germline CDR1 and CDR2 sequences are MDHEN and SYDVKM. This CDR3 has 16 amino acids. CDR3 amino acids: CASSLTASGTSYEQYF. Written as DNA, the CDR3 is TGTGCCAGCAGTTTAACGGCTAGCGGGACCTCCTACGAGCAGTACTTC.

This chain joins TRBV14 and TRBJ2-1, with D unclear. Germline CDR1 SGHDN, CDR2 FVKESK. The V end lost 4 bases, the J end lost 9 bases, and 16 bases lay between the germline ends. The CDR3 spans 14 residues. CDR3 sequence reads: CASSRTPLEGEQFF. CDR3 bases: TGTGCCAGCAGCCGTACGCCGCTAGAAGGTGAGCAGTTCTTC.

This clone was found a few times. The rearrangement joins TRBV27 to TRBJ2-2; 11 bases fit TRBD2. Germline V gives CDR1 MNHEY, CDR2 SMNVEV (reference sequence). The CDR3 is 16 residues long. Trimming took 3 bases from V and 1 from J; bases not matched to a gene: 1. CDR3 region: CASSFSGRVNTGELFF. Written as DNA, the CDR3 is TGTGCCAGCAGTTTTAGCGGGAGGGTGAACACCGGGGAGCTGTTTTTT.

The DNA for the CDR3 is TGTGCCAGCTCAGGATTTCTCTCTGGAAACACCATATATTTT. Translating gives CASSGFLSGNTIYF. V gene TRBV2 combines with J gene TRBJ1-3; D uncertain. The V gene lost 8 bases and the J gene lost 0 bases, with 11 bases spanning the gap. The CDR3 length is 14 residues. Per germline, CDR1 SNHLY and CDR2 FYNNEI.

The rearrangement links TRBV9 to TRBJ2-3, with a possible D match to TRBD1 (6 bases). The V end lost 3 bases, the J end lost 8 bases, and 13 bases lay between the germline ends. This CDR3 is built from 13 residues. Looked up from germline, CDR1 is SGDLS and CDR2 is YYNGEE. This CDR3 reads CASSEGDAGTQYF. The CDR3 nucleotides are TGTGCCAGCAGCGAGGGGGACGCCGGTACGCAGTATTTT.

The rearrangement links TRBV6-1 to TRBJ1-5; D remains unclear. Trimming cost V 3 bases and J 5 bases, with 11 bases left between them. Per germline, CDR1 MNHNS and CDR2 SASEGT. CDR3 length: 14 residues. The CDR3 loop is CASSDGLPHQPQHF. CDR3 DNA sequence: TGTGCCAGCAGTGACGGACTGCCCCATCAGCCCCAGCATTTT.

The J gene is TRBJ2-7, the V gene TRBV19; 10 bases are shared with TRBD1. The CDR3 is 13 residues long. V lost 6 bases and J lost 3; bases outside the gene matches: 2. In germline, CDR1 is LNHDA, CDR2 SQIVND (reference sequence). In nucleotides, the CDR3 is TGTGCCAGTAGGAGGACAGGGGGCTACGAGCAGTACTTC. Its protein product is CASRRTGGYEQYF.

V gene TRBV5-6 combines with J gene TRBJ2-7; D is unresolved. This CDR3 region has 13 residues. Germline CDR1 reads SGHDT; CDR2 reads YYEEEE. V lost 2 bases to trimming and J lost 5 bases, with 11 bases between them. The CDR3 loop reads CASSFGSFHEQYF. The DNA of the CDR3 is TGTGCCAGCAGCTTTGGCAGTTTCCACGAGCAGTACTTC.

This chain links TRBV21-1 with TRBJ2-7; the D call in the table, TRBD1, was not verified against the DNA. TRBV21-1 is flagged as a pseudogene. The CDR3 totals 17 residues. The chain's CDR3 is CASSKGWALQGFEEQYF. CDR3 DNA sequence: TGTGCCAGCAGCAAAGGTTGGGCTCTGCAGGGTTTTGAAGAGCAGTACTTC.

The chain carries TRBV6-5 and TRBJ2-7; D is ambiguous. CDR3 length equals 11 residues. Trimming took off 7 bases at V and 7 bases at J, with 11 bases between the two ends. From germline, CDR1 is MNHEY and CDR2 SVGAGI. In DNA, the CDR3 is TGTGCCAGCACCCAATACGGGGAGCAGTACTTC. Translating gives CASTQYGEQYF.

The genes are TRBV28 and TRBJ2-2, with a tentative D call TRBD1 (6 bases). The CDR3 contains 15 residues. Germline loops: CDR1 MDHEN, CDR2 SYDVKM. V was cut by 8 bases and J by 3 bases, with 16 bases left in between. CDR3 protein: CASAKSKGDTGELFF. The CDR3 bases are TGTGCCAGCGCAAAGTCCAAGGGGGACACCGGGGAGCTGTTTTTT.

The CDR3 region is CASSSPTATNEKLFF. The CDR3 DNA is TGTGCCAGCAGTTCCCCAACGGCAACTAATGAAAAACTGTTTTTT. The chain joins TRBV7-9 to TRBJ1-4; D not resolved. The CDR3 length is 15 residues. V shed 6 bases and J shed 0 bases, with 11 bases lying between them. Germline assignment: CDR1 SEHNR and CDR2 FQNEAQ (reference sequence).

The rearrangement joins TRBV6-5 to TRBJ2-7; the match to TRBD2 covers 8 bases. The CDR3 has 12 residues. Germline trimming cut 10 bases from V and 5 bases from J; bases unmatched to any gene: 7. Germline-derived CDR1 and CDR2 are MNHEY and SVGAGI. In nucleotides, the CDR3 is TGTGCCACCCAAACGGGGGGGAACGAGCAGTACTTC. It encodes CATQTGGNEQYF.

This clone was seen more than once but under ten times. This rearrangement joins TRBV2 to TRBJ1-4; TRBD1 might be the D (5 bases). The germline V gene has CDR1 SNHLY and CDR2 FYNNEI. V was cut by 8 bases and J by 0 bases, with 10 bases left in between. The CDR3 length is 14 residues. This chain's CDR3 is CASWRGATNEKLFF. The DNA for the CDR3 is TGTGCCAGCTGGAGGGGAGCAACTAATGAAAAACTGTTTTTT.

The gene calls are TRBV9 and TRBJ2-3; no definite D call. CDR3 length: 14 amino acids. V lost 4 bases and J 4 bases, leaving 13 bases between the germline ends. Germline CDR1 is SGDLS and CDR2 is YYNGEE. The CDR3 DNA is TGTGCCAGCAGCCAGTTAGCTCACCCAGATACGCAGTATTTT. It codes for CASSQLAHPDTQYF.

This clone came up a few times. The genes are TRBV30 and TRBJ1-5; 7 positions agree with TRBD1. CDR1 and CDR2 from the germline V gene are GTSNPN and SVGIG (reference sequence). This CDR3 is built from 15 residues. Unmatched junction bases numbered 8, after V lost 0 bases and J lost 6 bases. CDR3 region: CAWSVPAGGLQPQHF. CDR3 in DNA: TGTGCCTGGAGTGTACCGGCAGGGGGACTTCAGCCCCAGCATTTT.